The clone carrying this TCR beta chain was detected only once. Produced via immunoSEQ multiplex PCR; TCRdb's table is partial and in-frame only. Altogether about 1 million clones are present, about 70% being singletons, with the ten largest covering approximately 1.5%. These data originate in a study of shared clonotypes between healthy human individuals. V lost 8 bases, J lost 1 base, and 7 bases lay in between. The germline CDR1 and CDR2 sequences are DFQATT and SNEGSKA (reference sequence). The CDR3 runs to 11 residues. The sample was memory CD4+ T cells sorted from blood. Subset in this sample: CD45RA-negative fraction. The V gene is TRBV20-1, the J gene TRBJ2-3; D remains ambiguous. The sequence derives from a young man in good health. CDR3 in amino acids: CSLTRTDTQYF. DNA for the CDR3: TGCAGTCTTACCCGCACAGATACGCAGTATTTT.